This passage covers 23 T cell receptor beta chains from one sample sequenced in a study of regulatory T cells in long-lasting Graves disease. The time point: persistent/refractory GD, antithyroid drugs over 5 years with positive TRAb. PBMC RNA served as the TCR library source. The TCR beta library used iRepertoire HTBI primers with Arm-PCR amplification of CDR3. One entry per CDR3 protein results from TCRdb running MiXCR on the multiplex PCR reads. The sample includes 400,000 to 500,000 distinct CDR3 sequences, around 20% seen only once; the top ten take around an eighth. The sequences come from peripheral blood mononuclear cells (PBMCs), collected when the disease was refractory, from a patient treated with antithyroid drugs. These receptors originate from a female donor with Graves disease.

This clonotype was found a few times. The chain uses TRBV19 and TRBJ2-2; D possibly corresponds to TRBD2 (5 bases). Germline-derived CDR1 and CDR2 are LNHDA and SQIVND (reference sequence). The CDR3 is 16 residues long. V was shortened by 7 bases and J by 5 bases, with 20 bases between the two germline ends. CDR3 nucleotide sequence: TGTGCCAGTAATGAGCCGCGGGCTTTGAGAACCGGGGAGCTGTTTTTT. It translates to CASNEPRALRTGELFF. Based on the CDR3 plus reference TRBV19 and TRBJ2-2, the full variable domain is DGGITQSPKYLFRKEGQNVTLSCEQNLNHDAMYWYRQDPGQGLRLIYYSQIVNDFQKGDIAEGYSVSREKKESFPLTVTSAQKNPTAFYLCASNEPRALRTGELFFGEGSRLTVL.

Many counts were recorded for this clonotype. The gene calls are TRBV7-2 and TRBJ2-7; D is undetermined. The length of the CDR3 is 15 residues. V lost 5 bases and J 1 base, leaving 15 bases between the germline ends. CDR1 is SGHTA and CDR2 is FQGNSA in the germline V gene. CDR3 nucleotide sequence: TGTGCCAGCAGCCAAGGACCGGTACCATCCTACGAGCAGTACTTC. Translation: CASSQGPVPSYEQYF.

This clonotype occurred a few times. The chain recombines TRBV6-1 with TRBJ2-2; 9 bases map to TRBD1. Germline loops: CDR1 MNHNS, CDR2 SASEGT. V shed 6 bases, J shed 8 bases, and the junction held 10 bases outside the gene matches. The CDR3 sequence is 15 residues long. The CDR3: CASRGGTGFWGELFF. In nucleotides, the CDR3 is TGTGCCAGCAGGGGTGGGACAGGGTTCTGGGGGGAGCTGTTTTTT.

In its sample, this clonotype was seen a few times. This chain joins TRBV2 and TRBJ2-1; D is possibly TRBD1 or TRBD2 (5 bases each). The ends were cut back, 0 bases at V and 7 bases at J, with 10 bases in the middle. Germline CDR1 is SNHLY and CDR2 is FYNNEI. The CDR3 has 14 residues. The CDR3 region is CASSEARAGNEQFF. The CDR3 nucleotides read TGTGCCAGCAGTGAAGCGAGGGCAGGGAATGAGCAGTTCTTC.

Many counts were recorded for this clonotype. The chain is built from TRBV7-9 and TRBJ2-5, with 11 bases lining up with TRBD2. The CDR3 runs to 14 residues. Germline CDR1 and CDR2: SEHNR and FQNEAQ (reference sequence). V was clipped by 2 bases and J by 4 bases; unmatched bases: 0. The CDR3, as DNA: TGTGCCAGCAGCTTACTAGCGGGAGGAGAGACCCAGTACTTC. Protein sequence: CASSLLAGGETQYF.

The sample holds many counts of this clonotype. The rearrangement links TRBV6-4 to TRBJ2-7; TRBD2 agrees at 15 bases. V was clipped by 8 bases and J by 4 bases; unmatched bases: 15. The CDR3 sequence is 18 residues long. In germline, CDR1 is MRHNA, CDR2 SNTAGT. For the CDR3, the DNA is TGTGCCAGCCAAGATTCCGGGACTAGCGGGAGGAGTAGGTACGAGCAGTACTTC. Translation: CASQDSGTSGRSRYEQYF.

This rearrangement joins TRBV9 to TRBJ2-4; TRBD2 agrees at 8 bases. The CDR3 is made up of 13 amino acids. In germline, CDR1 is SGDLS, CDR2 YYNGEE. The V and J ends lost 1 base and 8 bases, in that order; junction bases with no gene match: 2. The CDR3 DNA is TGTGCCAGCAGCGTACGGGGGGGAGACATTCAGTACTTC. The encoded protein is CASSVRGGDIQYF.

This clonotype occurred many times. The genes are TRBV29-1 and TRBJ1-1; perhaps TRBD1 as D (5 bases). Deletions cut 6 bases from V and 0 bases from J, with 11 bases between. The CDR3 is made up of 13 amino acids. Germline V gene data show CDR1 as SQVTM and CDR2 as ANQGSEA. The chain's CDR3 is CSVSGGVNTEAFF. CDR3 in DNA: TGCAGCGTCTCGGGAGGGGTGAACACTGAAGCTTTCTTT.

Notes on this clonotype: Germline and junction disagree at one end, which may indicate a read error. As DNA, the CDR3 is TGTGCCAGTAGTGACTCTGGGGGGGCCAACGTCCTGGCTTTC. Translating it yields CASSDSGGANVLAF. The rearrangement joins TRBV19 to TRBJ2-6, with D possibly matching TRBD2 (7 bases). This CDR3 spans 14 amino acids. Germline values: CDR1 LNHDA, CDR2 SQIVND (reference sequence).

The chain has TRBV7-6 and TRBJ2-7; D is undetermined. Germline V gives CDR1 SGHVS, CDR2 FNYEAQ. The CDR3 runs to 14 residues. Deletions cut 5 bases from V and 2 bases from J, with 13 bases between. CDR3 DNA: TGTGCCAGCAGCCCCGCGGTACAGCCCTACGAGCAGTACTTC. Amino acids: CASSPAVQPYEQYF.

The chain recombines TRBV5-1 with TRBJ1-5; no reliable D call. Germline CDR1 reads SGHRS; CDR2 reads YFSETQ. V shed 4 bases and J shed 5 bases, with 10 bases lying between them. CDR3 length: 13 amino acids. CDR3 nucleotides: TGCGCCAGCAGCGAAACAGCGGATCAGCCCCAGCATTTT. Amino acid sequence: CASSETADQPQHF. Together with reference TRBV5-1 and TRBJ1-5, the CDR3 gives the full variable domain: KAGVTQTPRYLIKTRGQQVTLSCSPISGHRSVSWYQQTPGQGLQFLFEYFSETQRNKGNFPGRFSGRQFSNSRSEMNVSTLELGDSALYLCASSETADQPQHFGDGTRLSIL.

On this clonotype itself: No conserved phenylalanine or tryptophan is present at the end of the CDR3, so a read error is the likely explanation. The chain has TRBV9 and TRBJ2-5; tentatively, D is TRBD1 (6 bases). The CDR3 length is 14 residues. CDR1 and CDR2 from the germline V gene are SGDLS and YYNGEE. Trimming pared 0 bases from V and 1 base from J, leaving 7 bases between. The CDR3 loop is CASSVAGAQETQYI. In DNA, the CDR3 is TGTGCCAGCAGCGTAGCAGGGGCCCAAGAGACCCAGTACATC.

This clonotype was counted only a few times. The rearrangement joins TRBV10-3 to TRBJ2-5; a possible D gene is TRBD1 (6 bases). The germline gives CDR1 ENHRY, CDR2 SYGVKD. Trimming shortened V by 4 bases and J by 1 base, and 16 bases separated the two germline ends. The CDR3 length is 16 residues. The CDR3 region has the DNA TGTGCCATCAGTGCGGGTTACAGGGATTCCCAAGAGACCCAGTACTTC. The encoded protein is CAISAGYRDSQETQYF.

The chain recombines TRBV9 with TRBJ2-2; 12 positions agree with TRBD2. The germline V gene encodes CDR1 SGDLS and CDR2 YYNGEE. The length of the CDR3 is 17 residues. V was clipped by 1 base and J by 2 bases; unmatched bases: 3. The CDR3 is CASSVLTSGRNTGELFF. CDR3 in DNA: TGTGCCAGCAGCGTACTGACTAGCGGGAGAAACACCGGGGAGCTGTTTTTT. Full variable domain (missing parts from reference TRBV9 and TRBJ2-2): DSGVTQTPKHLITATGQRVTLRCSPRSGDLSVYWYQQSLDQGLQFLIQYYNGEERAKGNILERFSAQQFPDLHSELNLSSLELGDSALYFCASSVLTSGRNTGELFFGEGSRLTVL.

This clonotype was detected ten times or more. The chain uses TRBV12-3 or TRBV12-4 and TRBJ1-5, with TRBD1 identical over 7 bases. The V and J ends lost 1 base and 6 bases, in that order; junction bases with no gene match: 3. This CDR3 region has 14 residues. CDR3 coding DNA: TGTGCCAGCAGTTTAGACAGGGGAATTCAGCCCCAGCATTTT. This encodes CASSLDRGIQPQHF.

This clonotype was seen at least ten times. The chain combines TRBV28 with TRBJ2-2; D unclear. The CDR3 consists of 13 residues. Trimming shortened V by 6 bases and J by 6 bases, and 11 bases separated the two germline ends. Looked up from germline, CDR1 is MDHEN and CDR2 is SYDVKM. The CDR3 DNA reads TGTGCCAGCAGCCCGGAATCGGCCGGGGAGCTGTTTTTT. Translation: CASSPESAGELFF.

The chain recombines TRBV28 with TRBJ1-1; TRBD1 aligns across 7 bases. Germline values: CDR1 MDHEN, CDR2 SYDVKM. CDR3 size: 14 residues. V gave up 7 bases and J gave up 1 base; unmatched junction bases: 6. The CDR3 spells CASTSGQANTEAFF. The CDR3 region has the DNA TGTGCCAGCACCTCAGGACAGGCGAACACTGAAGCTTTCTTT.

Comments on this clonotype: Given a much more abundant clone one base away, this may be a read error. Here the CDR3 reads CASSLPLTEQYF. For the CDR3, the DNA is TGTGCCAGCAGCTTGCCGCTGACCGAGCAGTACTTC. The chain combines TRBV13 with TRBJ2-7; D gene unclear. Germline V gives CDR1 PRHDT, CDR2 FYEKMQ (reference sequence). There are 12 residues in the CDR3. The germline V and J ends were trimmed by 3 bases and 6 bases, with 9 bases remaining between them.

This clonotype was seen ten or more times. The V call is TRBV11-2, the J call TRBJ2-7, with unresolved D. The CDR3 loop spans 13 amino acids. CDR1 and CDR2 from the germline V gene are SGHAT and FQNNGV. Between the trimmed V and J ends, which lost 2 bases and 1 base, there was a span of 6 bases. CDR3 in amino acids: CASSLLWSYEQYF. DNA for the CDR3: TGTGCCAGCAGCTTATTATGGTCCTACGAGCAGTACTTC.

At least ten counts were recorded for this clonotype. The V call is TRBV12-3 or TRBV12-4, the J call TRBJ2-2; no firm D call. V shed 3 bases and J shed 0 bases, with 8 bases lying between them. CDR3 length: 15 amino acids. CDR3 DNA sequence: TGTGCCAGCAGTTTTCAACTCGCGAACACCGGGGAGCTGTTTTTT. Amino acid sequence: CASSFQLANTGELFF.

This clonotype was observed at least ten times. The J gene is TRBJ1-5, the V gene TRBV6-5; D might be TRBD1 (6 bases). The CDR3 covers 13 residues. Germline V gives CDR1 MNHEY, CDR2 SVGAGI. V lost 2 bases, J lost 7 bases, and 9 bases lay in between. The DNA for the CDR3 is TGTGCCAGCAGTTACCGGGGGGCCCAGCCCCAGCATTTT. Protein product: CASSYRGAQPQHF.

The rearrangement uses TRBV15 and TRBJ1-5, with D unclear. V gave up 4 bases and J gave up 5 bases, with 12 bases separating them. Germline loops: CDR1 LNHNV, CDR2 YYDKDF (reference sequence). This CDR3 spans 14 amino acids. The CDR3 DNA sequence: TGTGCCACCAGCAAGGTTTACGGGGATCAGCCCCAGCATTTT. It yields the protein CATSKVYGDQPQHF.

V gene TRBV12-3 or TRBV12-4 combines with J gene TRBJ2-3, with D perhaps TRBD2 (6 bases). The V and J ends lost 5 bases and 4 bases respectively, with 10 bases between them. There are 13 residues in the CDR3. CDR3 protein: CASSATGADTQYF. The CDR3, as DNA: TGTGCCAGCAGTGCCACGGGGGCAGATACGCAGTATTTT.